This is a list of T cell receptor beta chains from one sample in a study of T cells in Graves' hyperthyroidism and ophthalmopathy. TCRdb processed the multiplex PCR reads anew with MiXCR; each CDR3 protein has one entry. Of about 840,000 distinct CDR3 sequences detected, roughly 40% appear once; the ten largest clones hold about 8.9%. The sample comprised blood. These receptor sequences come from a man between 18 and 35 years old with Graves' hyperthyroidism. CDR3s include the opening cysteine and the closing phenylalanine or tryptophan. Fields, in order: clone size, V gene, D gene, J gene, CDR3 DNA, CDR3 protein. The D gene is left open where the match is weak. Clone size is not always given. Where it is, it says once, few, many or a class for expanded clones.

>many|TRBV20-1|NA|TRBJ2-5
TGCAGTGCTAGTCTAGGAGAAGAGACCCAGTACTTC
CSASLGEETQYF
>few|TRBV6-5|NA|TRBJ1-2
TGTGCCAGCAGACTTCAGGCTAACTATGGCTACACCTTC
CASRLQANYGYTF
>NA|TRBV7-9|TRBD1|TRBJ2-2
TGTGCCAGCAGCTCCAAGTACAGGGGGCCCGGGGAGCTGTTTTTT
CASSSKYRGPGELFF
>NA|TRBV19|TRBD1|TRBJ1-5
TGTGCCAGCCAAACAGGGGTTGGAAATCAGCCCCAGCATTTT
CASQTGVGNQPQHF
>NA|TRBV7-8|TRBD2|TRBJ2-5
TGTGCCAGCAGCACGACCCAAGGGGGACTAGCGGGAGAGACCCAGTACTTC
CASSTTQGGLAGETQYF
>NA|TRBV14|NA|TRBJ2-7
TGTGCCAGCAGCACATACAGGTCAGGCCCCTACGAGCAGTACTTC
CASSTYRSGPYEQYF
>NA|TRBV19|TRBD2|TRBJ2-7
TGTGCCAGTAGTCTTATAGCGGGAGGTCGATACGAGCAGTACTTC
CASSLIAGGRYEQYF
>many|TRBV7-9|NA|TRBJ2-5
TGTGCCAGCAGCCAAACAGAGACCCAGTACTTC
CASSQTETQYF
>many|TRBV20-1|NA|TRBJ1-6
TGCAGTGCTAGTAGTGTAGGTCCTACTTCACCCCTCCACTTT
CSASSVGPTSPLHF
>NA|TRBV7-9|TRBD1|TRBJ1-2
TGTGCCAGCGGCTCGGACAGGGAGGATGGCTATGGCTACACCTTC
CASGSDREDGYGYTF
>NA|TRBV7-9|TRBD1|TRBJ2-3
TGTGCCAGCAGCGCGAGACAGGGGGCATCCACAGATACGCAGTATTTT
CASSARQGASTDTQYF
>NA|TRBV28|NA|TRBJ2-2
TGTGCCAGCAGTTTAGGCAGGGAATTTCTAGGTACCGGGGAGCTGTTTTTT
CASSLGREFLGTGELFF
>NA|TRBV2|TRBD1|TRBJ1-2
TGTGCCAGCACCTTACAGGGGACTATCTATGGCTACACCTTC
CASTLQGTIYGYTF
>NA|TRBV7-2|NA|TRBJ2-5
TGTGCCAGCAGCCAAGTGGTTTTGAAGACCCAGTACTTC
CASSQVVLKTQYF
>many|TRBV7-9|NA|TRBJ1-1
TGTGCCAGCAGCTTGGTCGGTAGGACTGAAGCTTTCTTT
CASSLVGRTEAFF
>many|TRBV3-1|NA|TRBJ1-2
TGTGCCAGCAGCCAAGGCCGCCGGAGCTATGGCTACACCTTC
CASSQGRRSYGYTF
>NA|TRBV25-1|TRBD1|TRBJ1-1
TGCGCCAGCAGCCAAGACAGGGGGTCGGCCACTGAAGCTTTCTTT
CASSQDRGSATEAFF
>few|TRBV6-6|NA|TRBJ2-5
TGTGCCAGCACGACTTCGGAGACCCAGTACTTC
CASTTSETQYF
>many|TRBV25-1|TRBD2|TRBJ2-7
TGTGCCAGCAAGAGGGGAGGGGCTGGGGAGCAGTACTTC
CASKRGGAGEQYF
>NA|TRBV7-2|NA|TRBJ1-5
TGTGCCAGCAGCTCGTCGGGCCTTAATGAGGGGACCCAGCATTTT
CASSSSGLNEGTQHF
>NA|TRBV7-2|NA|TRBJ2-7
TGTGCCAGCAGCTTAGATATAGAGGTCCTACGCTACGAGCAGTACTTC
CASSLDIEVLRYEQYF
>many|TRBV5-1|NA|TRBJ1-1
TGCGCCAGCAGCCCACTGGCGGACACTGAAGCTTTCTTT
CASSPLADTEAFF
>NA|TRBV7-9|TRBD1|TRBJ1-4
TGTGCCAGCAGCGGTACAGGGGCTAACTCTAATGAAGAACTGTTTTTT
CASSGTGANSNEELFF
>NA|TRBV12-3/TRBV12-4|NA|TRBJ2-5
TGTGCCAGCAGTTACCGGGAAGTAGCCGAGGCCCAGTACTTC
CASSYREVAEAQYF
>once|TRBV6-5|NA|TRBJ1-1
TGTGCCAGCAGTCCCCTCTGGGGGATTAATGAAGCTTTCTTT
CASSPLWGINEAFF
>many|TRBV2|NA|TRBJ2-7
TGTGCCAGCAGTGAAGGGGGACAGCAGTACTTC
CASSEGGQQYF
>few|TRBV2|TRBD2|TRBJ2-6
TGTGCCAGCAGTGAAAAGGTAGCGGGAGCCCCTGGGGCCAACGTCCTGACTTTC
CASSEKVAGAPGANVLTF
>NA|TRBV7-2|NA|TRBJ2-7
TGTGCCAGCAGCTTAGCGGGAGTGGCGAGGAATGAGCAGTACTTC
CASSLAGVARNEQYF
>many|TRBV5-1|TRBD1|TRBJ2-7
TGCGCCAGCAGCCTCTCTCCGACAGGGTACGAGCAGTACTTC
CASSLSPTGYEQYF
>NA|TRBV7-1|NA|TRBJ1-2
TGTGCCAGCAGCGTCAGCGAGGGCACCGGGGAAGGCTACACCTTC
CASSVSEGTGEGYTF
>many|TRBV7-9|NA|TRBJ2-2
TGTGCCAGCAGCTTAGATGGACGAAACACCGGGGAGCTGTTTTTT
CASSLDGRNTGELFF
>few|TRBV20-1|NA|TRBJ2-2
TGCAGTGCTAGAGACAGGGGATTCACCGGGGAGCTGTTTTTT
CSARDRGFTGELFF
>many|TRBV2|NA|TRBJ1-1
TGTGCCAGCAGTGAAGCCGGAGGCATTGCTTTCTTT
CASSEAGGIAFF
>NA|TRBV9|NA|TRBJ1-4
TGTGCCAGCACCACCGCGCAGGTTACAACTAATGAAAAACTGTTTTTT
CASTTAQVTTNEKLFF
>NA|TRBV7-2|TRBD1|TRBJ1-3
TGTGCCAGCAGCTTATTCAGGGGGGCTGGAAACACCATATATTTT
CASSLFRGAGNTIYF
>NA|TRBV10-3|NA|TRBJ1-6
TGTGCCAGCAGTTACGAAGAAAATTCACCCCTCCACTTT
CASSYEENSPLHF
>few|TRBV7-2|NA|TRBJ1-1
TGTGCCAGCAGCTTCCAGGGTAGGGACACTGAAGCTTTCTTT
CASSFQGRDTEAFF
>NA|TRBV20-1|NA|TRBJ2-5
TGCAGTGCAGGCGGTTACGTGCCCCAGAGGGAGGAGACCCAGTACTTC
CSAGGYVPQREETQYF
>many|TRBV5-5|NA|TRBJ1-2
TGTGCCAGCAGCTTGGAGGACAGAAGCTATGGCTACACCTTC
CASSLEDRSYGYTF
>NA|TRBV5-4|NA|TRBJ1-2
TGTGCCAGCAGCTCGCCGGGGGAGACTAACTATGGCTACACCTTC
CASSSPGETNYGYTF
>few|TRBV5-4|TRBD1|TRBJ1-4
TGTGCCAGCAGCTCGAGGGGGCATAATGAAAAACTGTTTTTT
CASSSRGHNEKLFF
>few|TRBV29-1|NA|TRBJ2-5
TGCAGCGGCGCGCCGGGCTTCCAAGAGACCCAGTACTTC
CSGAPGFQETQYF
>many|TRBV15|TRBD1|TRBJ1-1
TGTGCCACCAGCTTACAGGGGAGGACTGAAGCTTTCTTT
CATSLQGRTEAFF
>NA|TRBV20-1|NA|TRBJ1-2
TGCAGTGCTAGTCCCCCAGGGTGGGTTGACGGCTACACCTTC
CSASPPGWVDGYTF
>NA|TRBV15|TRBD1|TRBJ2-2
TGTGCCACCAGCAGAGGGGATCTCTTAGGGGGCGCCGGGGAGCTGTTTTTT
CATSRGDLLGGAGELFF
>many|TRBV9|TRBD2|TRBJ2-7
TGTGCCAGCAGCTCCACTAGCGGGGGCGAGCAGTACTTC
CASSSTSGGEQYF
>NA|TRBV7-2|TRBD2|TRBJ2-2
TGTGCCAGCAGCTTAGTGTTGCGAGGGACTAGGTCGGCCGGGGAGCTGTTTTTT
CASSLVLRGTRSAGELFF
>few|TRBV9|NA|TRBJ1-5
TGTGCCAGCAGCCCACGAGGTCGGAGCAATCAGCCCCAGCATTTT
CASSPRGRSNQPQHF